This TCR beta chain originates from a study of T-cell reconstitution after alpha-beta-depleted transplantation in children. This clonotype was seen at least ten times. Preparation of the TCRbeta library involved a method that used unique molecular identifiers. TCRdb processed the PCR reads anew with MiXCR; each CDR3 protein has one entry. The data show around 700,000 distinct CDR3 sequences, about 12% seen once. CDR3 length equals 12 residues. V lost 5 bases, J lost 0 bases, and 7 bases lay in between. The germline V gene has CDR1 SQVTM and CDR2 ANQGSEA. This specimen consisted of PBMCs, obtained before TCRalphabeta/CD19-depleted stem cell transplant. The clonotype comes from a girl aged 2 to 9 with congenital amegakaryocytic thrombocytopenia, due to receive a stem cell transplant. The chain is built from TRBV29-1 and TRBJ1-1; D ambiguous. The CDR3 DNA reads as TGCAGCGTTCGGGCGATGAACACTGAAGCTTTCTTT. It translates to CSVRAMNTEAFF.